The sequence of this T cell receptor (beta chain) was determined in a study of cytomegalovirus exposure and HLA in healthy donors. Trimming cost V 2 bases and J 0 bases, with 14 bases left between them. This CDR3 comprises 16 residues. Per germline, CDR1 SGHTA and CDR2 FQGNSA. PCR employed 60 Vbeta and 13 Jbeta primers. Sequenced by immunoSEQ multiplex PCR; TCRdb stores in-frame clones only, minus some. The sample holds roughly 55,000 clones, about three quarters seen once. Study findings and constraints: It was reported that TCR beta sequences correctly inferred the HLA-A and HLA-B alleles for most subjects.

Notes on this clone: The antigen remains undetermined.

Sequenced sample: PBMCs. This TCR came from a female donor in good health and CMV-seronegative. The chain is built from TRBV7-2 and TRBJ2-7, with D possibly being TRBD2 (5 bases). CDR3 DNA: TGTGCCAGCAGCTTACTGGCTAGCTCCCGCTCCTACGAGCAGTACTTC. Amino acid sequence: CASSLLASSRSYEQYF. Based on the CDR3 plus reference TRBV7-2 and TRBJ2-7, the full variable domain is GAGVSQSPSNKVTEKGKDVELRCDPISGHTALYWYRQSLGQGLEFLIYFQGNSAPDKSGLPSDRFSAERTGGSVSTLTIQRTQQEDSAVYLCASSLLASSRSYEQYFGPGTRLTVT.